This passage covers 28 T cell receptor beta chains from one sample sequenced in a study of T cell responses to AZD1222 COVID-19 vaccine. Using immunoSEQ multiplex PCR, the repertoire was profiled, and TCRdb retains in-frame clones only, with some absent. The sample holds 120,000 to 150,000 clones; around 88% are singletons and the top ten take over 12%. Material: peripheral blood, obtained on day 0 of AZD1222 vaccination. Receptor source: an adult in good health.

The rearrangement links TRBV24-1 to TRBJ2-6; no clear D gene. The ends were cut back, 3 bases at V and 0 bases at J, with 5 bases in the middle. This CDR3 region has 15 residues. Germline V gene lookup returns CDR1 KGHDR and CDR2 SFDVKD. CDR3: CATSDASSGANVLTF. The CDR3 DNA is TGTGCCACCAGTGATGCAAGCTCTGGGGCCAACGTCCTGACTTTC.

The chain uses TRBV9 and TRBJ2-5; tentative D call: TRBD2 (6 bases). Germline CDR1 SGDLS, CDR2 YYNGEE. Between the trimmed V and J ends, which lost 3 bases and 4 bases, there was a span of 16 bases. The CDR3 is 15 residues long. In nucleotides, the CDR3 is TGTGCCAGCAGCGCCGGGACTTCCGGCTCAGAGACCCAGTACTTC. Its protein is CASSAGTSGSETQYF.

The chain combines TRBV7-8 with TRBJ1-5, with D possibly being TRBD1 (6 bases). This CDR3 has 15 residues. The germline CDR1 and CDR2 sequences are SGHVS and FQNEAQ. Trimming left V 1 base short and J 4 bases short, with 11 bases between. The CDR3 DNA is TGTGCCAGCAGCTTAGTGGGACACCTGAATCAGCCCCAGCATTTT. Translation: CASSLVGHLNQPQHF.

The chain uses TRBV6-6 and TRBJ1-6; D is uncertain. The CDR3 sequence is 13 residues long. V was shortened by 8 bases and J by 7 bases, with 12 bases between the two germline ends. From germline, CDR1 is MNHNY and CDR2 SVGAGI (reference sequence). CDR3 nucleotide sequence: TGTGCCAGCGGTGATCAGCGGAATTCACCCCTCCACTTT. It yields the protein CASGDQRNSPLHF.

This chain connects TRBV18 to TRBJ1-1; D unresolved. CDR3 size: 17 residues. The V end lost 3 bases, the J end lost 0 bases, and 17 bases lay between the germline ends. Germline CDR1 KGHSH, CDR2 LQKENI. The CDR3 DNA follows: TGTGCCAGCTCACCCTCCCAAGTCTCTCGTATGAACACTGAAGCTTTCTTT. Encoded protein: CASSPSQVSRMNTEAFF.

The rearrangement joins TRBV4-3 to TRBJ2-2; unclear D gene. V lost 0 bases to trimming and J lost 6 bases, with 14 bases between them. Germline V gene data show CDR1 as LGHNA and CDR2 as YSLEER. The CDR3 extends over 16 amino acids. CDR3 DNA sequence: TGCGCCAGCAGCCAAGATAGCCGACCGAGGTCCGGGGAGCTGTTTTTT. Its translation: CASSQDSRPRSGELFF.

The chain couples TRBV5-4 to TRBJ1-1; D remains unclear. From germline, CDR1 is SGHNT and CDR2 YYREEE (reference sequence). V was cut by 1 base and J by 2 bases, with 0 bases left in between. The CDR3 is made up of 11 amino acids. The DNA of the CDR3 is TGTGCCAGCAGCTTGAACACTGAAGCTTTCTTT. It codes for CASSLNTEAFF.

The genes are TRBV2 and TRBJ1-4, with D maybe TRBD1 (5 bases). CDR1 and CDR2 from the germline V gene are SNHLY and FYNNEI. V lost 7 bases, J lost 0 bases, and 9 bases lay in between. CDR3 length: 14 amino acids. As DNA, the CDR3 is TGTGCCAGCAAGCTAGGGGCAACTAATGAAAAACTGTTTTTT. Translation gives CASKLGATNEKLFF.

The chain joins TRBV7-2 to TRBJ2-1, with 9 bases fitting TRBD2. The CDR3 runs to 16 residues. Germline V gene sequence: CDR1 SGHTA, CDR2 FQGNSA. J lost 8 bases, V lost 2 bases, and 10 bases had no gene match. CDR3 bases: TGTGCCAGCAGCTTATCTATGCGCGGGGGGGTTGATGAGCAGTTCTTC. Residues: CASSLSMRGGVDEQFF.

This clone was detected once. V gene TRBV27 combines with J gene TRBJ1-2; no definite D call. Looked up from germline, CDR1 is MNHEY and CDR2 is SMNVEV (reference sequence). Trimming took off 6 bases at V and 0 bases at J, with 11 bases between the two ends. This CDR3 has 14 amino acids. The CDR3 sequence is CASRLKPTNYGYTF. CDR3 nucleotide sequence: TGTGCCAGCAGACTCAAACCTACTAACTATGGCTACACCTTC.

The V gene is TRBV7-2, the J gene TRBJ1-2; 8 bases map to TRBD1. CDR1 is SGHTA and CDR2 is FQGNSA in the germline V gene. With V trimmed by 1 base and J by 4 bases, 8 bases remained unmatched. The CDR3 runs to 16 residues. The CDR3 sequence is CASSLGGTGSSYGYTF. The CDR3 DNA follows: TGTGCCAGCAGCTTAGGGGGGACAGGTAGTAGCTATGGCTACACCTTC.

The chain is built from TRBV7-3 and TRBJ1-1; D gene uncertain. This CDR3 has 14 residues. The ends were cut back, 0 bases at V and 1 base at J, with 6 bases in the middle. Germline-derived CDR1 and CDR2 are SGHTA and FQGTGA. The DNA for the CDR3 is TGTGCCAGCAGCTTAACCAGGAAGAACACTGAAGCTTTCTTT. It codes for CASSLTRKNTEAFF.

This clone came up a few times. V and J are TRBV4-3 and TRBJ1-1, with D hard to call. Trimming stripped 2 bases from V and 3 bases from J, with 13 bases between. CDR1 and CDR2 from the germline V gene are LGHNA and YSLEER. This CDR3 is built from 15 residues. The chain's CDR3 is CASSQSQDGYTEAFF. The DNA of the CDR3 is TGCGCCAGCAGCCAATCACAAGACGGTTACACTGAAGCTTTCTTT.

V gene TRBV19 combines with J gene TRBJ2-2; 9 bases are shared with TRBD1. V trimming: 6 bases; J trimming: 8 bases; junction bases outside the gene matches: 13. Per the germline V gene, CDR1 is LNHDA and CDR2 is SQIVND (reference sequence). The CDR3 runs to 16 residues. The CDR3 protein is CASRPPGTGHSGELFF. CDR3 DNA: TGTGCCAGTAGACCTCCCGGGACAGGGCATTCAGGGGAGCTGTTTTTT.

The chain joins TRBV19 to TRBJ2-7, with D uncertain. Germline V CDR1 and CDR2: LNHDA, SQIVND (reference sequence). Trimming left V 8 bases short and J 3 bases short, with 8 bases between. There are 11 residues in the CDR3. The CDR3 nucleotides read TGTGCCAGTGCAGACGGCTACGAGCAGTACTTC. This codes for CASADGYEQYF.

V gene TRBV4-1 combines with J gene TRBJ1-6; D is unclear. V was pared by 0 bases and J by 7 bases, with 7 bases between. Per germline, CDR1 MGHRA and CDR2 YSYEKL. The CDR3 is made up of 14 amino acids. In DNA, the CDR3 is TGCGCCAGCAGCCAAGACGATAGGAATTCACCCCTCCACTTT. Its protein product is CASSQDDRNSPLHF.

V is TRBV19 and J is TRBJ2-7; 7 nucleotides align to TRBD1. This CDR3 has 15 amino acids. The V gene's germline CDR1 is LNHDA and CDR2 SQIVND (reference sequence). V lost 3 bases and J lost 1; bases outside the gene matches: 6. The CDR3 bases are TGTGCCAGTAGTATGAGGGACAGTCTGTCCTACGAGCAGTACTTC. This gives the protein CASSMRDSLSYEQYF.

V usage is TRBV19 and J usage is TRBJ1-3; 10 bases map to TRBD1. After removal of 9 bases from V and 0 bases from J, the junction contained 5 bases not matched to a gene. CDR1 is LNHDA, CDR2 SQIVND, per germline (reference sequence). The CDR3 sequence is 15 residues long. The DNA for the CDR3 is TGTGCCAGCAGGGACAGGGGATACTCTGGAAACACCATATATTTT. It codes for CASRDRGYSGNTIYF.

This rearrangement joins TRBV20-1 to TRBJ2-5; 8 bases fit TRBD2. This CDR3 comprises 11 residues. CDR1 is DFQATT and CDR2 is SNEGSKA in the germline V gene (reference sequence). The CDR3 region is CISSGEETQYF. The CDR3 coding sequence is TGCATTAGTAGCGGGGAAGAGACCCAGTACTTC.

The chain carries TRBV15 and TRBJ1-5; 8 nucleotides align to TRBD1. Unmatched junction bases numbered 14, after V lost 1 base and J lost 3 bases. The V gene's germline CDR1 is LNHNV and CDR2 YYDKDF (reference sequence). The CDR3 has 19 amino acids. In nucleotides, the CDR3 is TGTGCCACCAGCAGAGGGCTAAGGACCGGGACAGGTTTCAATCAGCCCCAGCATTTT. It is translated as CATSRGLRTGTGFNQPQHF.

The CDR3 region is CASRKELYGYTF. The DNA of the CDR3 is TGTGCCAGCAGGAAGGAGCTCTATGGCTACACCTTC. V and J are TRBV2 and TRBJ1-2; no reliable D call. Trimming stripped 6 bases from V and 4 bases from J, with 9 bases between. The CDR3 runs to 12 residues. CDR1 and CDR2 (germline): SNHLY, FYNNEI. Full variable domain (rest looked up from reference TRBV2 and TRBJ1-2): EPEVTQTPSHQVTQMGQEVILRCVPISNHLYFYWYRQILGQKVEFLVSFYNNEISEKSEIFDDQFSVERPDGSNFTLKIRSTKLEDSAMYFCASRKELYGYTFGSGTRLTVV.

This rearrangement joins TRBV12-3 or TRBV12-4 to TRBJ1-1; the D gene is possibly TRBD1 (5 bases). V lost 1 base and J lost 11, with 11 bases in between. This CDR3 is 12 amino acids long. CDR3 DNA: TGTGCCAGCAGTTTAGATCCTGGGGCGGCTTTCTTT. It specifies CASSLDPGAAFF.

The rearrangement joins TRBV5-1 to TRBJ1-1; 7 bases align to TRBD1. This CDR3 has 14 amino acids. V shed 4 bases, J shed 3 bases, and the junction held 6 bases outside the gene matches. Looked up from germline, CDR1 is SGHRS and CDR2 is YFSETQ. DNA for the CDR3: TGCGCCAGCAGCGCACAGGGGACCGACACTGAAGCTTTCTTT. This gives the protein CASSAQGTDTEAFF. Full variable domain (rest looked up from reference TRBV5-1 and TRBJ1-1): KAGVTQTPRYLIKTRGQQVTLSCSPISGHRSVSWYQQTPGQGLQFLFEYFSETQRNKGNFPGRFSGRQFSNSRSEMNVSTLELGDSALYLCASSAQGTDTEAFFGQGTRLTVV.

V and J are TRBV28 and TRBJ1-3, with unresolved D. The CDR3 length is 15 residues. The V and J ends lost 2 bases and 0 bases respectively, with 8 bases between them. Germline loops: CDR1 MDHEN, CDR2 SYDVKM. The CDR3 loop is CASSLPPVSGNTIYF. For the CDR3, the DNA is TGTGCCAGCAGTTTACCCCCAGTCTCTGGAAACACCATATATTTT.

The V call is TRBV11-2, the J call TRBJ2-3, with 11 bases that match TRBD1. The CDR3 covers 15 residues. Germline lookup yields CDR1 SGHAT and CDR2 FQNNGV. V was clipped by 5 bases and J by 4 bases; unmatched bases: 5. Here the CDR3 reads CASSPGQGVADTQYF. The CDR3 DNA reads TGTGCCAGCAGCCCGGGACAGGGGGTCGCAGATACGCAGTATTTT.

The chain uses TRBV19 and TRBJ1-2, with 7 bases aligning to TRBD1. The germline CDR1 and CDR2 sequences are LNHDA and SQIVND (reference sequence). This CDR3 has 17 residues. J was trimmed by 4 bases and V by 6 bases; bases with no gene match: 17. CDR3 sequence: CASSGVDRTQVGYGYTF. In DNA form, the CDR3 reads TGTGCCAGTAGCGGGGTGGACAGGACCCAGGTCGGCTATGGCTACACCTTC.

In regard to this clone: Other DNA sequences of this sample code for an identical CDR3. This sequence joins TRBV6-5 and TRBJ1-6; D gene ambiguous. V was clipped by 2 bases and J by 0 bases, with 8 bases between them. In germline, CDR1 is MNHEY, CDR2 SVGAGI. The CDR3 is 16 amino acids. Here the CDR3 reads CASSYGLSSYNSPLHF. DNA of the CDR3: TGTGCCAGCAGTTACGGACTGTCCTCCTATAATTCACCCCTCCACTTT.

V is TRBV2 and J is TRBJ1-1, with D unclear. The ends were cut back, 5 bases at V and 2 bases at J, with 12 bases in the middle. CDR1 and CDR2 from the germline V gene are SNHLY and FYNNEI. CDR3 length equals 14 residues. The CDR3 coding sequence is TGTGCCAGCAGTTGGATAAGCGGTAACACTGAAGCTTTCTTT. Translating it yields CASSWISGNTEAFF.